This T cell receptor (beta chain) was sequenced for a study of blood T cell repertoires in COVID-19. Looking at the study overall: Acute and convalescent COVID-19 samples came from the United States, Italy and Spain. T cells, B-cell-depleted T cells, or PBMCs provided the cDNA or gDNA that served as material.

Per the study methods: Nucleated cell number was recorded as an estimate derived from reference gene primer amplification. Produced via immunoSEQ multiplex PCR; TCRdb's table is partial and in-frame only. V and J calls and clone size are as listed in that table; D and trimming were resolved from the DNA. This table has about 23,000 clones, over 55% appearing once. This clone was detected once. The sequenced sample consisted of peripheral blood. This TCR derives from a woman of 80 years or more with acute or convalescent COVID-19.

CDR3 sequence: CASSSRTGGVTEAFF. DNA for the CDR3: TGTGCCAGCAGTTCCAGGACAGGGGGAGTCACTGAAGCTTTCTTT. J is TRBJ1-1 and V is TRBV6-6, with 10 bases that match TRBD1. The trim removed 4 bases at V and 4 bases at J, leaving 6 bases unmatched. The CDR3 extends over 15 amino acids. Germline V CDR1 and CDR2: MNHNY, SVGAGI (reference sequence).